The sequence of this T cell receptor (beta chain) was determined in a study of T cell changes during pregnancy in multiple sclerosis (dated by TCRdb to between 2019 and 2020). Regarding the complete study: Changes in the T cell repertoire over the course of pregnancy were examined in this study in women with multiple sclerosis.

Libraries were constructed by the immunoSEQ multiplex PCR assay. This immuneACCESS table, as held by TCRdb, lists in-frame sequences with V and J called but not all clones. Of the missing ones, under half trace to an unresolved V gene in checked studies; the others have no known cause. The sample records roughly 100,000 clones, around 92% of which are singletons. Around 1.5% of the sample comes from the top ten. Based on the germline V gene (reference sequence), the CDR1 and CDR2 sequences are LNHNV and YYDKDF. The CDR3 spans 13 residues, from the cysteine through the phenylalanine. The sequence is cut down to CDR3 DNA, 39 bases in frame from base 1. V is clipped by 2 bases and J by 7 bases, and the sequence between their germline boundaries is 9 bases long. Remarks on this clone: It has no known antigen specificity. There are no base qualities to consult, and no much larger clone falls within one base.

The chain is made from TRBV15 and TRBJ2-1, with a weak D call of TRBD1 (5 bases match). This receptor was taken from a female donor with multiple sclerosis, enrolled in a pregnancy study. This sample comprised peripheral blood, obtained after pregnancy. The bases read TGTGCCACCAGCAGAAGGAACAGGAATGAGCAGTTCTTC. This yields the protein CATSRRNRNEQFF.